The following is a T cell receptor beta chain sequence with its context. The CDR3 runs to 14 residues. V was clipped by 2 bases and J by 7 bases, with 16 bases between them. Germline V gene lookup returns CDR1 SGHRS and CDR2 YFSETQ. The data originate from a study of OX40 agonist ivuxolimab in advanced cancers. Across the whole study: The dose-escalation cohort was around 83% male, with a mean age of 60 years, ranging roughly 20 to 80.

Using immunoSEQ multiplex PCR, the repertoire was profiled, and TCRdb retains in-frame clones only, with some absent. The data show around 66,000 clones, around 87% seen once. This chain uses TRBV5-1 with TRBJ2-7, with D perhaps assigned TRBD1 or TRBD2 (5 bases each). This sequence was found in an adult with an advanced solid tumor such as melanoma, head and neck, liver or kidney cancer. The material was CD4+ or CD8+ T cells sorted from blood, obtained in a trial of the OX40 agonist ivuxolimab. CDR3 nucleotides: TGCGCCAGCAGCTTCCGGGACGGGGCCTCGGAGCAGTACTTC. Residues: CASSFRDGASEQYF. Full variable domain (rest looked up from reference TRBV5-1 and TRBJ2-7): KAGVTQTPRYLIKTRGQQVTLSCSPISGHRSVSWYQQTPGQGLQFLFEYFSETQRNKGNFPGRFSGRQFSNSRSEMNVSTLELGDSALYLCASSFRDGASEQYFGPGTRLTVT.